A single TCR beta chain is shown here with its context. There are 13 residues in the CDR3. The J segment lost 2 bases and the V segment lost 6 bases, leaving 3 bases of the junction unmatched. From germline, CDR1 is MNHEY and CDR2 SVGAGI. This entry comes from a study of blood T cell repertoires in COVID-19. In the study overall: COVID-19 samples, acute and convalescent, were from the United States, Italy and Spain. Sources were T cells, B-cell-depleted T cells, or PBMCs; the material itself was cDNA or gDNA.

Authors' data handling: For nucleated cells, counts were estimated from reference gene primer amplification. Data came from immunoSEQ multiplex PCR; TCRdb stores just in-frame clones and leaves some out. V and J calls and clone size are copied from that table; D and trimming were computed from the DNA. This sample has some 250,000 clones; 81% occur once, and the top ten carry approximately 7.9%. The receptor's source is an elderly woman with acute or convalescent COVID-19. The gene calls are TRBV6-5 and TRBJ2-5; TRBD2 aligns across 7 bases. Sequencing input: peripheral blood. The CDR3 sequence is CASRPSGQETQYF. The CDR3 bases are TGTGCCAGCAGACCTAGCGGACAAGAGACCCAGTACTTC.